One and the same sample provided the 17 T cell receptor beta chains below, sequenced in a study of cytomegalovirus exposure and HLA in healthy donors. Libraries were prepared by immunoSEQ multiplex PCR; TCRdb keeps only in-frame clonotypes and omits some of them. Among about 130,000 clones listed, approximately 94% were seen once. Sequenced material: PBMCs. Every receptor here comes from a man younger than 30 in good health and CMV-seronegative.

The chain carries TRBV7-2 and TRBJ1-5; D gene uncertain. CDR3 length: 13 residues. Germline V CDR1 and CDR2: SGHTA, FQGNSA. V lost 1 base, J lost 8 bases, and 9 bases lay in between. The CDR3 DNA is TGTGCCAGCAGCTTAGAGCCTGCTGAGCCCCAGCATTTT. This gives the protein CASSLEPAEPQHF.

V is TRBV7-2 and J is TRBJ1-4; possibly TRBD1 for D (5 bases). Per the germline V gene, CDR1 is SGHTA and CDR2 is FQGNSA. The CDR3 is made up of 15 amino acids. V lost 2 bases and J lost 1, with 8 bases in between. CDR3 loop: CASSLLTVTNEKLFF. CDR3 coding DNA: TGTGCCAGCAGCTTATTGACAGTAACTAATGAAAAACTGTTTTTT.

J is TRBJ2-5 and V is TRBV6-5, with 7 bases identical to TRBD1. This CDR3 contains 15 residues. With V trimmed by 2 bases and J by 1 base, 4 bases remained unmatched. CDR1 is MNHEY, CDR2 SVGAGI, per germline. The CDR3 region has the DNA TGTGCCAGCAGTTACGAGGGGGCAGCCCAAGAGACCCAGTACTTC. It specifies CASSYEGAAQETQYF.

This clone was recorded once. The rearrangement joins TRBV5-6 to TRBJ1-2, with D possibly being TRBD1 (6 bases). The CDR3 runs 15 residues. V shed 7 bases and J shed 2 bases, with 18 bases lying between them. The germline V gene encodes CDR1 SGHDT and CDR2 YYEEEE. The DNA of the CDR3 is TGTGCCAGCGGGGAAGGCACACAGGGAAACTATGGCTACACCTTC. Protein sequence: CASGEGTQGNYGYTF.

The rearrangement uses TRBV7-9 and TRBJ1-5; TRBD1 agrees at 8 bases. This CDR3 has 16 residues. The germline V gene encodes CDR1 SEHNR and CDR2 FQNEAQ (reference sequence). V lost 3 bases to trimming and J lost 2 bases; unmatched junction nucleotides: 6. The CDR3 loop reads CASSFGTDRGNQPQHF. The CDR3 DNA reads TGTGCCAGCAGCTTCGGAACGGACAGGGGCAATCAGCCCCAGCATTTT.

This CDR3 is CASSQGNREMNTEAFF. In nucleotides, the CDR3 is TGTGCCAGCAGCCAGGGAAACAGGGAGATGAACACTGAAGCTTTCTTT. This rearrangement joins TRBV4-2 to TRBJ1-1, with D maybe TRBD1 (6 bases). CDR1 LGHNA and CDR2 YNFKEQ come from the germline V gene. V was pared by 3 bases and J by 0 bases, with 14 bases between. This CDR3 is 16 amino acids long.

The CDR3 here is CASSLSGDYGYTF. Written as DNA, the CDR3 is TGTGCCAGCAGCTTATCAGGGGACTATGGCTACACCTTC. The V and J genes are TRBV11-2 and TRBJ1-2; D might be TRBD1 (6 bases). Germline V gene lookup returns CDR1 SGHAT and CDR2 FQNNGV. Trimming removed 2 bases at V and 3 bases at J, with 7 bases between. The CDR3 contains 13 residues.

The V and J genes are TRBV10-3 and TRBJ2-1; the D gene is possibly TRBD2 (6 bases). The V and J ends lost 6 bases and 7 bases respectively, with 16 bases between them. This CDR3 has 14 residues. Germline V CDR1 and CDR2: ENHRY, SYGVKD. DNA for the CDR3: TGTGCCATCAGCCCGGGACTGGCTGTGAATGAGCAGTTCTTC. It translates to CAISPGLAVNEQFF.

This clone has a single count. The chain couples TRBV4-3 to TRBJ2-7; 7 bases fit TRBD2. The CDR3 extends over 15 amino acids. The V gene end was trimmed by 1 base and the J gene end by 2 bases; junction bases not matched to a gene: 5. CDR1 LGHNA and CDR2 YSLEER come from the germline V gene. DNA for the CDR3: TGCGCCAGCAGCCAAGCGGCTAGCGGAGCCTACGAGCAGTACTTC. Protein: CASSQAASGAYEQYF.

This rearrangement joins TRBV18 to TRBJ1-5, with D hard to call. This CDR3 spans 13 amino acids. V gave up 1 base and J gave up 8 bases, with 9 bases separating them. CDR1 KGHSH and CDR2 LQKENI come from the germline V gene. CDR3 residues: CASSPRAGEPQHF. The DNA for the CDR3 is TGTGCCAGCTCACCACGGGCAGGCGAGCCCCAGCATTTT.

The CDR3 DNA reads TGTGCCTGGACTAGCGGCACCTACGAGCAGTACTTC. Its translation is CAWTSGTYEQYF. This chain connects TRBV30 to TRBJ2-7; 7 bases align to TRBD2. Germline V gives CDR1 GTSNPN, CDR2 SVGIG (reference sequence). This CDR3 comprises 12 residues. After removal of 4 bases from V and 2 bases from J, the junction contained 2 bases not matched to a gene.

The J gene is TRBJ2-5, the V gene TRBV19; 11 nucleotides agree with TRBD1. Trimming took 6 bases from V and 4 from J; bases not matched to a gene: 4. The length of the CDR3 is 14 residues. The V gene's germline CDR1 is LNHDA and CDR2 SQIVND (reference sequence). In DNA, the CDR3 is TGTGCCAGTAGGGACAGGGGGCGGACAGAGACCCAGTACTTC. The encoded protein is CASRDRGRTETQYF.

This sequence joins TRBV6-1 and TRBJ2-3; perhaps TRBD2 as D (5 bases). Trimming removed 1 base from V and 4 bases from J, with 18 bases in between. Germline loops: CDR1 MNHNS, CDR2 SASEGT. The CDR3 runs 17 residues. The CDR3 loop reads CASSEGDLGVRADTQYF. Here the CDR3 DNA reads TGTGCCAGCAGTGAAGGGGATCTAGGTGTGAGGGCAGATACGCAGTATTTT.

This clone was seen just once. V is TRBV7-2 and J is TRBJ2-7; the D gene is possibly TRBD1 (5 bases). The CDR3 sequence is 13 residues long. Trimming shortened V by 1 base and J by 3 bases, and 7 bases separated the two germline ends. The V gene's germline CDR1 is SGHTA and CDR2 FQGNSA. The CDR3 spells CASSLGQIYEQYF. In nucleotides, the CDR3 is TGTGCCAGCAGCTTAGGACAGATCTACGAGCAGTACTTC.

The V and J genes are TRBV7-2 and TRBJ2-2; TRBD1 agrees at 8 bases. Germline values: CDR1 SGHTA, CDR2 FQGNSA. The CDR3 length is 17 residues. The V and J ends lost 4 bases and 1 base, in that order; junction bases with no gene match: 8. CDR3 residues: CASSSRGGTGNTGELFF. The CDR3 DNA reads TGTGCCAGCAGCTCACGGGGTGGGACAGGGAACACCGGGGAGCTGTTTTTT.

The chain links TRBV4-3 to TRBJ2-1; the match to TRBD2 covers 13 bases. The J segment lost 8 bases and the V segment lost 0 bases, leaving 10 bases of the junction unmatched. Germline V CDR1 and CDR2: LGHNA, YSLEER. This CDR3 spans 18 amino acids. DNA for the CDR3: TGCGCCAGCAGCCAAGAGCCGGGACTAGCGGGATTTGGGGATGAGCAGTTCTTC. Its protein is CASSQEPGLAGFGDEQFF.

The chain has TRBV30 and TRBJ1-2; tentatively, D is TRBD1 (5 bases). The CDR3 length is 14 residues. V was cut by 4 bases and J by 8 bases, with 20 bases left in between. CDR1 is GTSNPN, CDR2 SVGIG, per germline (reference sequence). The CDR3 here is CAWTSGLRKEGYTF. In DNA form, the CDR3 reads TGTGCCTGGACCTCGGGACTCCGGAAGGAAGGCTACACCTTC.